Below, 19 T cell receptor beta chains from the same sample are listed, as sequenced in a study of PD-1 blockade in classical Hodgkin lymphoma. Clones were read by immunoSEQ multiplex PCR, and TCRdb kept only the in-frame ones, dropping some. The profile shows some 96,000 clones, 75% to 85% of them singletons. Each patient relapsed following autologous stem cell transplantation, and prior brentuximab vedotin exposure differed. The specimen was peripheral blood mononuclear cells (PBMCs), collected before the second cycle of nivolumab. The receptors were gathered from a human donor with classical Hodgkin lymphoma.

V is TRBV6-5 and J is TRBJ1-2; D ambiguous. Germline-derived CDR1 and CDR2 are MNHEY and SVGAGI. V gave up 2 bases and J gave up 8 bases, with 9 bases separating them. The CDR3 runs to 12 residues. The CDR3: CASSYEARGYTF. In DNA, the CDR3 is TGTGCCAGCAGTTACGAGGCTCGGGGCTACACCTTC.

This chain connects TRBV10-3 to TRBJ2-2; D could derive from TRBD1 or TRBD2 (6 bases each). Germline CDR1 ENHRY, CDR2 SYGVKD. The CDR3 is 15 amino acids. V was clipped by 7 bases and J by 4 bases, with 16 bases between them. In DNA form, the CDR3 reads TGTGCCATCACCGACGTAGGGGGGCCCACCGGGGAGCTGTTTTTT. This gives the protein CAITDVGGPTGELFF.

This chain's CDR3 is CASTGQDHPPNYGYTF. The CDR3 DNA reads TGTGCCAGCACGGGACAGGATCACCCTCCTAACTATGGCTACACCTTC. This chain connects TRBV19 to TRBJ1-2, with 8 bases that match TRBD1. This CDR3 is 16 amino acids long. The germline V gene has CDR1 LNHDA and CDR2 SQIVND (reference sequence). V lost 9 bases and J lost 0; bases outside the gene matches: 12.

The CDR3 nucleotides read TGCAGCGCTGGGGACTCGTACCAAGAGACCCAGTACTTC. Encoded protein: CSAGDSYQETQYF. V gene TRBV29-1 combines with J gene TRBJ2-5, with D possibly TRBD2 on 6 matching bases. Trimming removed 7 bases from V and 0 bases from J, with 12 bases in between. There are 13 residues in the CDR3. Germline V gene data show CDR1 as SQVTM and CDR2 as ANQGSEA.

This clone has only a few counts. The CDR3 sequence is CASSFPGQVSFF. DNA for the CDR3: TGTGCCAGCAGCTTCCCGGGACAGGTTTCGTTCTTC. The rearrangement joins TRBV11-2 to TRBJ2-1; 8 nucleotides line up with TRBD1. The germline gives CDR1 SGHAT, CDR2 FQNNGV. The CDR3 runs 12 residues. The V segment lost 3 bases and the J segment 15 bases; nucleotides outside the gene matches: 7. Looking up the rest from reference TRBV11-2 and TRBJ2-1 gives the full variable domain: EAGVAQSPRYKIIEKRQSVAFWCNPISGHATLYWYQQILGQGPKLLIQFQNNGVVDDSQLPKDRFSAERLKGVDSTLKIQPAKLEDSAVYLCASSFPGQVSFFGPGTRLTVL.

The chain joins TRBV5-6 to TRBJ1-3, with TRBD1 matching 8 bases. From germline, CDR1 is SGHDT and CDR2 YYEEEE. CDR3 length: 13 amino acids. J was trimmed by 9 bases and V by 4 bases; bases with no gene match: 6. In DNA form, the CDR3 reads TGTGCCAGCAGCCTCGGACAGGGTGGCACCATATATTTT. Its protein product is CASSLGQGGTIYF.

V is TRBV30 and J is TRBJ2-1; D perhaps matches TRBD2 (6 bases). Trimming removed 6 bases at V and 6 bases at J, with 18 bases between. The CDR3 contains 14 residues. Germline V gene lookup returns CDR1 GTSNPN and CDR2 SVGIG (reference sequence). CDR3 DNA sequence: TGTGCCTGTAATCCGGGAGCCGTTTTCAATGAGCAGTTCTTC. Its translation: CACNPGAVFNEQFF.

The chain uses TRBV5-8 and TRBJ2-7; D is unclear. CDR3 length equals 11 residues. Germline lookup yields CDR1 SGHTS and CDR2 YDEGEE. V was trimmed by 4 bases and J by 3 bases, leaving 5 bases between them. CDR3 protein: CASSRIYEQYF. CDR3 DNA sequence: TGTGCCAGCAGCCGAATCTACGAGCAGTACTTC.

V is TRBV5-4 and J is TRBJ2-2; 11 bases are a match to TRBD2. The CDR3 has 17 residues. The J segment lost 4 bases and the V segment lost 4 bases, leaving 9 bases of the junction unmatched. Germline values: CDR1 SGHNT, CDR2 YYREEE (reference sequence). The CDR3 DNA reads as TGTGCCAGCAGCCCGAAGCTAGCGGGAGGCAGCACCGGGGAGCTGTTTTTT. Protein sequence: CASSPKLAGGSTGELFF.

The chain has TRBV29-1 and TRBJ1-2; TRBD1 aligns across 7 bases. V trimming: 4 bases; J trimming: 7 bases; junction bases outside the gene matches: 9. CDR3 length: 13 amino acids. In germline, CDR1 is SQVTM, CDR2 ANQGSEA. The CDR3: CSVGSDRDGGYTF. CDR3 in DNA: TGCAGCGTTGGCAGCGACAGGGATGGTGGCTACACCTTC.

V usage is TRBV10-3 and J usage is TRBJ2-1; 8 positions agree with TRBD2. Germline V gene sequence: CDR1 ENHRY, CDR2 SYGVKD. CDR3 size: 14 residues. Trimming took 5 bases from V and 9 from J; bases not matched to a gene: 9. The CDR3 sequence is CAISPGFSGTEQFF. CDR3 nucleotides: TGTGCCATCAGTCCCGGGTTTAGCGGGACTGAGCAGTTCTTC.

J is TRBJ1-2 and V is TRBV5-1; 9 nucleotides match TRBD1. Trimming took 4 bases from V and 7 from J; bases not matched to a gene: 5. Germline assignment: CDR1 SGHRS and CDR2 YFSETQ. The length of the CDR3 is 13 residues. The CDR3 sequence is CASSPGQGAGYTF. CDR3 in DNA: TGCGCCAGCAGCCCGGGACAGGGAGCTGGCTACACCTTC.

V and J are TRBV6-1 and TRBJ2-2; D may be TRBD1 (6 bases). The CDR3 loop spans 18 amino acids. CDR1 and CDR2 from the germline V gene are MNHNS and SASEGT. Deletions cut 0 bases from V and 0 bases from J, with 14 bases between. The CDR3 reads CASSEAIRTAANTGELFF. As DNA, the CDR3 is TGTGCCAGCAGTGAAGCGATCAGGACAGCCGCGAACACCGGGGAGCTGTTTTTT.

The chain uses TRBV19 and TRBJ2-7; the D gene is possibly TRBD2 (6 bases). V shed 4 bases and J shed 1 base, with 8 bases lying between them. This CDR3 is built from 13 residues. Germline CDR1 is LNHDA and CDR2 is SQIVND (reference sequence). CDR3 sequence: CASSRGLSYEQYF. In nucleotides, the CDR3 is TGTGCCAGTAGTAGGGGACTGTCCTACGAGCAGTACTTC.

V is TRBV5-3 and J is TRBJ1-4; D perhaps matches TRBD1 (6 bases). TRBV5-3 is filed as an ORF, its function uncertain. Trimming removed 3 bases from V and 12 bases from J, with 9 bases in between. CDR3 length equals 11 residues. CDR3 in amino acids: CARSSKGELFF. In DNA, the CDR3 is TGTGCCAGAAGCTCTAAGGGGGAACTGTTTTTT.

The rearrangement uses TRBV10-3 and TRBJ2-1; D is possibly TRBD2 (5 bases). Trimming took off 4 bases at V and 10 bases at J, with 17 bases between the two ends. The CDR3 sequence is 14 residues long. The germline V gene has CDR1 ENHRY and CDR2 SYGVKD. The DNA of the CDR3 is TGTGCCATCAGTGGAGGGAGCCGGGGTTGGGAGCAGTTCTTC. Protein sequence: CAISGGSRGWEQFF.

The rearrangement joins TRBV11-3 to TRBJ2-5; D may match TRBD1 or TRBD2 (5 bases each). Germline CDR1 reads SGHNT; CDR2 reads YENEEA. CDR3 length: 13 amino acids. V gave up 5 bases and J gave up 5 bases, with 12 bases separating them. CDR3 coding DNA: TGTGCCAGCAGCCAGGGACCTGGGGAGACCCAGTACTTC. Its translation: CASSQGPGETQYF.

The V and J genes are TRBV19 and TRBJ2-5; a possible D gene is TRBD1 (6 bases). The CDR3 runs to 14 residues. With 5 bases removed from V and 5 bases from J, the gap between germline ends came to 15 bases. Germline V CDR1 and CDR2: LNHDA, SQIVND (reference sequence). The DNA of the CDR3 is TGTGCCAGTAGTGTGACAGGCGGTGATGAGACCCAGTACTTC. Protein sequence: CASSVTGGDETQYF. Based on the CDR3 plus reference TRBV19 and TRBJ2-5, the full variable domain is DGGITQSPKYLFRKEGQNVTLSCEQNLNHDAMYWYRQDPGQGLRLIYYSQIVNDFQKGDIAEGYSVSREKKESFPLTVTSAQKNPTAFYLCASSVTGGDETQYFGPGTRLLVL.

The rearrangement uses TRBV6-5 and TRBJ2-7; the D gene is possibly TRBD2 (6 bases). Germline CDR1 is MNHEY and CDR2 is SVGAGI. The CDR3 is made up of 15 amino acids. The ends were cut back, 0 bases at V and 9 bases at J, with 18 bases in the middle. Written as DNA, the CDR3 is TGTGCCAGCAGTTACTCGAGTCGGGGGAGGACCTCGCAGTACTTC. It encodes CASSYSSRGRTSQYF.